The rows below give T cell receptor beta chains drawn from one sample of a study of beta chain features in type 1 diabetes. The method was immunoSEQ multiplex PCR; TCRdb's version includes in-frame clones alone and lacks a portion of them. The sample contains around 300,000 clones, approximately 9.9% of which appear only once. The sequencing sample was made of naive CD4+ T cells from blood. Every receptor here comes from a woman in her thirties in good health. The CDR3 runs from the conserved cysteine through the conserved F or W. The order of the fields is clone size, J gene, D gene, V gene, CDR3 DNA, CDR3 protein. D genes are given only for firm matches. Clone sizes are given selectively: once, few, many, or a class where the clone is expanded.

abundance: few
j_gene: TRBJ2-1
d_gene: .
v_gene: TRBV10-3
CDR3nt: TGTGCCATCAGCGCGGGATTTCCGTTCCCAAATGAGCAGTTCTTC
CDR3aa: CAISAGFPFPNEQFF

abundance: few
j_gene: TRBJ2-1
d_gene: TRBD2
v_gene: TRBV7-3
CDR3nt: TGTGCCAGCAGCCGCGGAGGGACTAGCGCCTACAATGAGCAGTTCTTC
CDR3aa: CASSRGGTSAYNEQFF

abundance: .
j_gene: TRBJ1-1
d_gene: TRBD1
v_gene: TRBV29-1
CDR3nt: TGCAGCGCAGGGACAGGGAACACTGAAGCTTTCTTT
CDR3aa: CSAGTGNTEAFF

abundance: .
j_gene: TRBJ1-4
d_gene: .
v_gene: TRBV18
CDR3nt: TGTGCCAGCTCACTTGACTTTACAACTAATGAAAAACTGTTTTTT
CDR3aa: CASSLDFTTNEKLFF

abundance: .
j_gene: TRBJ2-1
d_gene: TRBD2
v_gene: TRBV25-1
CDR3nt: TGTGCCAGCAGTGGGGGGACTAGCGGGAGTCGGGGTGAGCAGTTCTTC
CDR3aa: CASSGGTSGSRGEQFF

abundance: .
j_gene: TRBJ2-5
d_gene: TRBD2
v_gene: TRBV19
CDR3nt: TGTGCCAGTTCTAGCGGGAGGTTAGAGACCCAGTACTTC
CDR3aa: CASSSGRLETQYF

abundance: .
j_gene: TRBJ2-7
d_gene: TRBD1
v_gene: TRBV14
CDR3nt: TGTGCCAGCAGCCAGGTACAGGGGATTTACTACGAGCAGTACTTC
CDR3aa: CASSQVQGIYYEQYF

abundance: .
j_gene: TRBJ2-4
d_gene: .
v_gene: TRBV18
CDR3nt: TGTGCCAGCTCAGTCCGCCAGGAGGCAAAAAACATTCAGTACTTC
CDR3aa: CASSVRQEAKNIQYF

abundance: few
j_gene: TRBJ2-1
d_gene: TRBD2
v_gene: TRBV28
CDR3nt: TGTGCCAGCAGCACCCGGGGGCTAGCGGGAGGGAGGGTATTCAATGAGCAGTTCTTC
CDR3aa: CASSTRGLAGGRVFNEQFF

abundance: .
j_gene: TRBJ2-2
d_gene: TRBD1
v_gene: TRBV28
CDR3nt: TGTGCCAGCAGTTTATGGACAGGGTATCAGGGGGCCGGGGAGCTGTTTTTT
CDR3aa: CASSLWTGYQGAGELFF

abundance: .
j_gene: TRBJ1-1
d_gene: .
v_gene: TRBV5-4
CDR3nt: TGTGCCAGCAGCCGCGGGGGGCGAAACACTGAAGCTTTCTTT
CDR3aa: CASSRGGRNTEAFF

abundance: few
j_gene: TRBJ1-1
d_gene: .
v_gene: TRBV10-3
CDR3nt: TGTGCCATCAGTGCGTTGGGGGCGGACACTGAAGCTTTCTTT
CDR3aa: CAISALGADTEAFF

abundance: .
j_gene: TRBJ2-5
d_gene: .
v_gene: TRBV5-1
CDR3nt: TGCGCCAGCAGCTTAGCGGCTATCCAAGAGACCCAGTACTTC
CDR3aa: CASSLAAIQETQYF

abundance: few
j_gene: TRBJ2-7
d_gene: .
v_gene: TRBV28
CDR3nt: TGTGCCAGCAGTTTCCGGTCGGGGGAGCAGTACTTC
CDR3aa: CASSFRSGEQYF

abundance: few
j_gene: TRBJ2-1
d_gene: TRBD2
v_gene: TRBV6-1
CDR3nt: TGTGCCAGCACGACTAGCGGGAGGGCGTGGGATGAGCAGTTCTTC
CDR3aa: CASTTSGRAWDEQFF

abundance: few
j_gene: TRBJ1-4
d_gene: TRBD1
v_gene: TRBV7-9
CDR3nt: TGTGCCAGCAGCTCATACCAGGGACAGCCTAATGAAAAACTGTTTTTT
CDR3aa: CASSSYQGQPNEKLFF

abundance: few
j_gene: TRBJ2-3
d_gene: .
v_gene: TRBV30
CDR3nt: TGTGCCTGGAGTGTCGGGCGGGATACAGATACGCAGTATTTT
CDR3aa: CAWSVGRDTDTQYF

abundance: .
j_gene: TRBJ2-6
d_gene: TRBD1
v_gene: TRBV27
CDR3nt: TGTGCCAGCAGTTTCAGGGGGCAGAGCTCTGGGGCCAACGTCCTGACTTTC
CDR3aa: CASSFRGQSSGANVLTF

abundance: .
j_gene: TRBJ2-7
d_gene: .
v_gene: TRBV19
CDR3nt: TGTGCCAGTAGTACACCGGGACTTAAAAGCTCCTACGAGCAGTACTTC
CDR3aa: CASSTPGLKSSYEQYF

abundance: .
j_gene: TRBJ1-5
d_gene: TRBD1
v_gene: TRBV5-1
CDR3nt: TGCGCCAGCAGCCCGACAACAGGGGTTGATCAGCCCCAGCATTTT
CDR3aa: CASSPTTGVDQPQHF

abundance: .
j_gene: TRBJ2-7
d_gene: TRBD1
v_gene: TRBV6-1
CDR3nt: TGTGCCAGCACCATTCACGGGACAGTCGACGAGCAGTACTTC
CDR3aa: CASTIHGTVDEQYF

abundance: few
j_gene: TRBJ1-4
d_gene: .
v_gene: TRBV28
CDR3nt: TGTGCCAGCAGTACATCAGGTGTGGGTGAAAAACTGTTTTTT
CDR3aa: CASSTSGVGEKLFF

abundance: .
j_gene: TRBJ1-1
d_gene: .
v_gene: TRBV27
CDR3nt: TGTGCCAGCAGTTTAGATCGGTTGAACACTGAAGCTTTCTTT
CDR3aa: CASSLDRLNTEAFF

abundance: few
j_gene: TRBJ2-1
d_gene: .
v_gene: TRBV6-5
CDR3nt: TGTGCCAGCAGTTACTCCCCACGACGGTGGGGCGGTGAGCAGTTCTTC
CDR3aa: CASSYSPRRWGGEQFF

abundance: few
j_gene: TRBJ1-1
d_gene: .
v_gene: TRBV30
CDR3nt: TGTGCCTGGAGTGTAGGACAGAACACTGAAGCTTTCTTT
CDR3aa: CAWSVGQNTEAFF

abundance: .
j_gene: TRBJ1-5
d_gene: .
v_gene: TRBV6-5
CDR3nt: TGTGCCAGCAGCCGGGATGGGCCAGGGGATCAGCCCCAGCATTTT
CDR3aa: CASSRDGPGDQPQHF

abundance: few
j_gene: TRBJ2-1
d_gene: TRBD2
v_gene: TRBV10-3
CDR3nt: TGTGCCATCAGTGTGGTAGCGGGGAATAATGAGCAGTTCTTC
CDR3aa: CAISVVAGNNEQFF

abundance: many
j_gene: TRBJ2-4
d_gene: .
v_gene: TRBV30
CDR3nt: TGTGCCTGGAGCTTTGTCGGGGACATTCAGTACTTC
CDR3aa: CAWSFVGDIQYF

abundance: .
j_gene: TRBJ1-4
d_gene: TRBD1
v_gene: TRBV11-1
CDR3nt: TGTGCCAGCAGCTTCGGGACAGGCAAAACAACTAATGAAAAACTGTTTTTT
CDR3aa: CASSFGTGKTTNEKLFF

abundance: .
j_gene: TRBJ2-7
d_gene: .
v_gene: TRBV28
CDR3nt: TGTGCCAGCAGCGAGGGGGCCTACGAGCAGTACTTC
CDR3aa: CASSEGAYEQYF

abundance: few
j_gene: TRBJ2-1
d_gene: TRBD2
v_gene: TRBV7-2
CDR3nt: TGTGCCAGCAGCGTTAGCGGGAGCGGGTACAATGAGCAGTTCTTC
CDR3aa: CASSVSGSGYNEQFF

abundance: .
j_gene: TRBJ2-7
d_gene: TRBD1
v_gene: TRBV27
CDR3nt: TGTGCCAGCAGTTTAGGGACAGGGAACTACGAGCAGTACTTC
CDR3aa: CASSLGTGNYEQYF

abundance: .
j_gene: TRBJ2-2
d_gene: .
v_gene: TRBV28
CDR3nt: TGTGCCAGCAGTTTACGCCAGGGGATATTGACCGGGGAGCTGTTTTTT
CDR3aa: CASSLRQGILTGELFF

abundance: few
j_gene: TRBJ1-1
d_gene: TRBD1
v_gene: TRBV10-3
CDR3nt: TGTGCCATCAGTGACGAGGGGGCGAACACTGAAGCTTTCTTT
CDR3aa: CAISDEGANTEAFF

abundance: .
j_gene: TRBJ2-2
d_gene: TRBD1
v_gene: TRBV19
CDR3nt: TGTGCCAGTAGTACCGGGACAGTGAACACCGGGGAGCTGTTTTTT
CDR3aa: CASSTGTVNTGELFF

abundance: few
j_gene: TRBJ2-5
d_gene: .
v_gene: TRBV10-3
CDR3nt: TGTGCCACCACAGGGACACCACAAGAGACCCAGTACTTC
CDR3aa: CATTGTPQETQYF

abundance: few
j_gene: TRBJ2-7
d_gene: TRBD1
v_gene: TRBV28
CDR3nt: TGTGCCAGCAGAGTACAGGGGGCGTCCTACGAGCAGTACTTC
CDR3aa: CASRVQGASYEQYF

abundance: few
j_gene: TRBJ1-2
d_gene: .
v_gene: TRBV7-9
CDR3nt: TGTGCCAGCAGCGGCACGGGGGGGCGCGACTATGGCTACACCTTC
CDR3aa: CASSGTGGRDYGYTF

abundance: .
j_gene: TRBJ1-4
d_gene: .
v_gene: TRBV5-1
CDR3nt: TGCGCCAGCAGCTTAGGAGACAGAGGAGATGAAAAACTGTTTTTT
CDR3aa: CASSLGDRGDEKLFF

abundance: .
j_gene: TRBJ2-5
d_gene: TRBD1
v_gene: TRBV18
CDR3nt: TGTGCCAGCTCACCTCCGGGACAGCAGCAAGAGACCCAGTACTTC
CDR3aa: CASSPPGQQQETQYF

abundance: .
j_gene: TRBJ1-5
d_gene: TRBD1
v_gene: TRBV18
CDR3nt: TGTGCCAGCTCACCACCCGGGACAGTAGGTCAGCCCCAGCATTTT
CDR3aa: CASSPPGTVGQPQHF

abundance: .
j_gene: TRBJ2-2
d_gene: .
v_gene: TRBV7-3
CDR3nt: TGTGCCAGCAGCCCCGGACAGAACACCGGGGAGCTGTTTTTT
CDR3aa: CASSPGQNTGELFF